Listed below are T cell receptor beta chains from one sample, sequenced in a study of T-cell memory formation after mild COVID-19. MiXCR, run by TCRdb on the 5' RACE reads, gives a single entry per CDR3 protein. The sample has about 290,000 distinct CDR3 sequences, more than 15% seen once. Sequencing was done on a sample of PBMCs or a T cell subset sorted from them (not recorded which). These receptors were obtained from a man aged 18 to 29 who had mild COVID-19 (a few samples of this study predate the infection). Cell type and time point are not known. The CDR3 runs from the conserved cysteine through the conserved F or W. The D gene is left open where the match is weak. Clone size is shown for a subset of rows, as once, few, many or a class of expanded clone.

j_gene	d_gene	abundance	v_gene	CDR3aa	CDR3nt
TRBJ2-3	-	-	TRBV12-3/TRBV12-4	CASSLGVVASTDTQYF	TGTGCCAGCAGTTTAGGCGTCGTAGCTAGCACAGATACGCAGTATTTT
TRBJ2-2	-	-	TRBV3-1	CASSQEGETGELFF	TGTGCCAGCAGCCAAGAAGGTGAAACCGGGGAGCTGTTTTTT
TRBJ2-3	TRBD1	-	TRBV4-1	CASSLVPGQITDTQYF	TGCGCCAGCAGCCTCGTCCCGGGACAGATCACAGATACGCAGTATTTT
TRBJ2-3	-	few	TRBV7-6	CASSSRGRTDTQYF	TGTGCCAGCAGCTCCCGGGGGCGCACAGATACGCAGTATTTT
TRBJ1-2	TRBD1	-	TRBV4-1	CASSRPGQGFDGYTF	TGCGCCAGCAGCCGACCGGGACAGGGATTCGATGGCTACACCTTC
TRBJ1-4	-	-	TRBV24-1	CATSPSVGEKLFF	TGTGCCACCAGTCCCTCGGTGGGGGAAAAACTGTTTTTT
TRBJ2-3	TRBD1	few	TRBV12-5	CASRDPGGDTQYF	TGTGCTAGCCGGGACCCAGGGGGAGATACGCAGTATTTT
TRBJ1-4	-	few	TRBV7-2	CASSLAVGWDEKLFF	TGTGCCAGCAGCTTAGCAGTGGGCTGGGATGAAAAACTGTTTTTT
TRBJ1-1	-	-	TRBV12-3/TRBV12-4	CASSVGNTEAFF	TGTGCCAGCAGTGTGGGGAACACTGAAGCTTTCTTT
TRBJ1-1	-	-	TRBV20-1	CSATTGNTEALF	TGCAGTGCTACAACAGGTAACACTGAAGCTCTCTTT
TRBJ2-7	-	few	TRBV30	CAWSVRGGPSYEQYF	TGTGCCTGGAGTGTACGTGGGGGGCCATCCTACGAGCAGTACTTC
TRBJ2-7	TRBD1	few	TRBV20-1	CSALYRGKDYEQYF	TGCAGTGCACTTTACAGGGGTAAGGACTACGAGCAGTACTTC
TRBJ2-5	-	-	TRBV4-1	CASRPTGSPQETQYF	TGCGCCAGCAGACCTACAGGGTCCCCACAAGAGACCCAGTACTTC
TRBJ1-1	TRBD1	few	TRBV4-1	CASSQVLFEGASTEAFF	TGCGCCAGCAGCCAAGTTTTATTCGAGGGGGCGAGTACTGAAGCTTTCTTT
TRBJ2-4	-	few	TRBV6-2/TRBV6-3	CASSAVGLAKNIQYF	TGTGCCAGCTCTGCCGTTGGACTAGCCAAAAACATTCAGTACTTC
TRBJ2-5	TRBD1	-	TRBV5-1	CASSFKGTGRVETQYF	TGCGCCAGCAGCTTCAAGGGGACAGGGCGTGTGGAGACCCAGTACTTC
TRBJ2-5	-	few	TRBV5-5	CASSYGVVAPQETQYF	TGTGCCAGCAGCTACGGAGTAGTAGCGCCACAAGAGACCCAGTACTTC
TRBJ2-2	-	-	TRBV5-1	CASSLVQGWGMNTGELFF	TGCGCCAGCAGCTTGGTCCAGGGTTGGGGAATGAACACCGGGGAGCTGTTTTTT
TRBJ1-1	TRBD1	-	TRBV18	CASSPGQGGSGTEAFF	TGTGCCAGCTCACCGGGACAGGGAGGTTCGGGCACTGAAGCTTTCTTT
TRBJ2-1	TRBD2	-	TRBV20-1	CSARGLAGGINEQFF	TGCAGTGCTAGAGGACTAGCGGGGGGGATCAATGAGCAGTTCTTC
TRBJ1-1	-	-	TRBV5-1	CASSLNSEAFF	TGCGCCAGCAGCTTAAACAGTGAAGCTTTCTTT
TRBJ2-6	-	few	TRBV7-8	CASSGGILSSGANVLTF	TGTGCCAGCAGCGGGGGCATTCTAAGCTCTGGGGCCAACGTCCTGACTTTC
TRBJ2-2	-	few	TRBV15	CATSRDLTGELFF	TGTGCCACCAGCAGAGATTTGACCGGGGAGCTGTTTTTT
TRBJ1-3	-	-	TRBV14	CASSQDVRLTIYF	TGTGCCAGCAGCCAAGATGTGCGCTTGACCATATATTTT
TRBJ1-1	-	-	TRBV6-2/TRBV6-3	CASSPGWGWMAEAFF	TGTGCCAGCAGCCCCGGGTGGGGGTGGATGGCTGAAGCTTTCTTT
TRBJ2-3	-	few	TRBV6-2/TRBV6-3	CASSYGITDTQYF	TGTGCCAGCAGTTACGGGATCACAGATACGCAGTATTTT